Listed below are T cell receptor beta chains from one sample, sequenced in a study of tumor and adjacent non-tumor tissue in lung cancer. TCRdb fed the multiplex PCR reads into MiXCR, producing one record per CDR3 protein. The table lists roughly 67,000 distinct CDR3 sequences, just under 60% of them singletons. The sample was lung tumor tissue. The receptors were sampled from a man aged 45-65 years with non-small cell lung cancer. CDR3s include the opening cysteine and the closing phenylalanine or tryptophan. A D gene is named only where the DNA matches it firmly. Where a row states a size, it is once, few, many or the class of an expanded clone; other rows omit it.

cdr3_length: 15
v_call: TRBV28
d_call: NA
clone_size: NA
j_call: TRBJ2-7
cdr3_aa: CASSLWEGGSSEQYF
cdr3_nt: TGTGCCAGCAGTTTATGGGAGGGGGGCAGTTCTGAGCAGTACTTC

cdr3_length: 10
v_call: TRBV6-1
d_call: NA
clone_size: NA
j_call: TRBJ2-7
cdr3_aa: CARCAYEQYF
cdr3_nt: TGTGCCCGCTGCGCTTACGAGCAGTACTTC

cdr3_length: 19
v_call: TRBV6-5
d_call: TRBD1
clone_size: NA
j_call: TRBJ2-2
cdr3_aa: CASSQHLRGGTGNNGELSF
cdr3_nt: TGTGCCAGCAGTCAACACCTGAGAGGCGGGACAGGGAACAACGGGGAGCTGTCTTTT

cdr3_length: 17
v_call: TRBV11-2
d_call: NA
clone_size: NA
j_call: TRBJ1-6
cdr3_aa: CASSLTIMSGYNSPLHF
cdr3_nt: TGTGCCAGCAGCTTAACGATCATGAGCGGTTATAATTCACCCCTCCACTTT

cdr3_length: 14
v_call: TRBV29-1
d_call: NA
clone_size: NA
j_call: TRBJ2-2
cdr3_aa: CSAAGLGNTGELFF
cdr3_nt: TGCAGCGCTGCAGGGTTAGGGAACACCGGAGAGCTGTTTTTT

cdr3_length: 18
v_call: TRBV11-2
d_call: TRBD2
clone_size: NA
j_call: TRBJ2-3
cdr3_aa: CASSFPSLAGVGTDTQYF
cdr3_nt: TGCGCCAGCAGTTTTCCCTCACTAGCGGGAGTGGGAACAGATACCCAGTATTTT

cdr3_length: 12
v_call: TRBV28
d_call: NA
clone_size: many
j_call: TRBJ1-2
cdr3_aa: CASSLGIGGYTF
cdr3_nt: TGTGCCAGCAGTTTGGGGATCGGGGGCTACACCTTC

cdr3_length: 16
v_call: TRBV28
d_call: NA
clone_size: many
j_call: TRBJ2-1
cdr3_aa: CASSLMGRVPYNEQFF
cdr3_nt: TGTGCCAGCAGTTTAATGGGTCGGGTGCCCTACAATGAGCAGTTCTTC

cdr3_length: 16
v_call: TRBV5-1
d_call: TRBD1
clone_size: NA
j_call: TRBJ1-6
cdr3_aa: CASRTSPGTATSPLHF
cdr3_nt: TGCGCCAGCAGGACCTCTCCCGGGACAGCCACTTCACCCCTCCACTTT

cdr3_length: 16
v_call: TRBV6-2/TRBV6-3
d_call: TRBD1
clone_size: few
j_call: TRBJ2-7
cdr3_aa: CASSTRQGVTMYEQYF
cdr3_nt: TGTGCCAGCAGTACCAGACAGGGGGTAACGATGTACGAGCAGTACTTC

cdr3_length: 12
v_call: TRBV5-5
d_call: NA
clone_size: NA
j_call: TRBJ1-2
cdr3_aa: CSGSQEIGGYTF
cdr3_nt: TGTTCCGGCAGCCAAGAAATAGGGGGCTACACCTTC

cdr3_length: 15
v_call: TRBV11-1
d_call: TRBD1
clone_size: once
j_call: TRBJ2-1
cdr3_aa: CASSTGGTGNNEQFF
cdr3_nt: TGTGCCAGCAGCACAGGGGGGACAGGGAATAATGAGCAGTTCTTC

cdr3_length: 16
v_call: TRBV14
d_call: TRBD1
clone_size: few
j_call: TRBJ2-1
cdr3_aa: CASLNSGTGSYNEQFF
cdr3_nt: TGTGCCAGCCTAAATTCCGGGACAGGCTCCTACAATGAGCAGTTCTTC

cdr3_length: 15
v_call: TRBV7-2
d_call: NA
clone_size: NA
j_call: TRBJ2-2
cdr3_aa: CASSLEAGGTGELFF
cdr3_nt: TGTGCCAGCAGCTTAGAGGCCGGCGGCACCGGGGAGCTGTTTTTT

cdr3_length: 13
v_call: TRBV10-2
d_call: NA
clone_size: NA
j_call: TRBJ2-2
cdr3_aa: CASNEIVDGELFF
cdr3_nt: TGCGCCAGCAATGAGATCGTTGATGGGGAGTTGTTTTTT

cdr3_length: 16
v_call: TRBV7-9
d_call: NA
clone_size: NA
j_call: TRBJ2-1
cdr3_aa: CDSSFGTGDWNNEQFF
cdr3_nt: TGTGACAGCAGCTTCGGTACTGGAGACTGGAACAATGAGCAGTTCTTC

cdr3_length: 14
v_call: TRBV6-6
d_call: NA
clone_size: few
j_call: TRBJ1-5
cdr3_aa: CASTPSDSNQPQHF
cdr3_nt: TGTGCCAGCACCCCCTCGGATAGCAATCAGCCCCAGCATTTT

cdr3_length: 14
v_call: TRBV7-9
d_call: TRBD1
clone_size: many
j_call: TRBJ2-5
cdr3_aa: CASSLRTGGETQYF
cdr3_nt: TGTGCCAGCAGCTTAAGGACAGGCGGCGAGACCCAGTACTTC

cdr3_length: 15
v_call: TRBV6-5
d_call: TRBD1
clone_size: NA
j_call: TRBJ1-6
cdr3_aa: CASTAARDRIGPLHF
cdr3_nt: TGTGCCAGCACTGCAGCCCGGGACAGGATAGGTCCCCTCCACTTT

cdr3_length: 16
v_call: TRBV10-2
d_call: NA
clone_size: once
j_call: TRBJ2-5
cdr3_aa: CASSESKAERQETQYF
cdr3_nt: TGCGCCAGCAGTGAGTCGAAAGCGGAGCGCCAAGAGACCCAGTATTTC

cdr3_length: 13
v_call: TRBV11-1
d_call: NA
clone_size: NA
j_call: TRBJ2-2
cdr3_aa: CNSSRGPVGELFF
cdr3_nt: TGTAACAGCAGCCGGGGTCCAGTAGGGGAGCTGTTTTTT

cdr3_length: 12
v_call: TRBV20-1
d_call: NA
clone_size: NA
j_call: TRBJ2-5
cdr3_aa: CSVRVQKETQYF
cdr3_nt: TGCAGTGTTAGAGTCCAGAAAGAGACCCAGTACTTC

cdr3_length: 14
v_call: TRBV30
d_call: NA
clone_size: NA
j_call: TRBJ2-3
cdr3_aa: CAWSVRQSTDTQYF
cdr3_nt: TGTGCCTGGAGTGTACGACAGAGCACAGATACGCAGTATTTT

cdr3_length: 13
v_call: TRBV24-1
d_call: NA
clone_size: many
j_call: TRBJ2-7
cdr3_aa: CATSDSTSRGQYF
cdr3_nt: TGTGCCACCAGTGATTCCACTAGTAGGGGGCAGTACTTC

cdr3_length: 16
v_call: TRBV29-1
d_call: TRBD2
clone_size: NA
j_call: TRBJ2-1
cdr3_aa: CSVKDGLAGHRNEKFF
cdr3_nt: TGCAGCGTTAAGGACGGGCTAGCGGGACACCGCAATGAGAAGTTCTTC

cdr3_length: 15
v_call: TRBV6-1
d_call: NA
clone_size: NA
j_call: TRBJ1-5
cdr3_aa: CASNDMPGFDQPQHF
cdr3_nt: TGTGCCAGCAATGATATGCCCGGGTTTGACCAGCCCCAGCATTTT

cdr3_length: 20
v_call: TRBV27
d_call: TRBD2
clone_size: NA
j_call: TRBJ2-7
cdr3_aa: CASSLFPPPILAGVPYEQYF
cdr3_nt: TGTGCCAGCAGTTTATTTCCCCCCCCGATTCTAGCGGGGGTACCCTACGAGCAGTACTTC

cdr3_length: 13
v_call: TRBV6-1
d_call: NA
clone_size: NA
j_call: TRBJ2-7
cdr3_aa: CASSGGMAYEQYF
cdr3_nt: TGTGCCAGCAGTGGGGGTATGGCGTACGAGCAGTACTTC

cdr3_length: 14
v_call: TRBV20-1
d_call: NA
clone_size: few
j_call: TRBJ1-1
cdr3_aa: CSATDSVGLSEAFF
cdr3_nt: TGCAGTGCTACCGACTCTGTCGGACTCTCTGAAGCTTTCTTT

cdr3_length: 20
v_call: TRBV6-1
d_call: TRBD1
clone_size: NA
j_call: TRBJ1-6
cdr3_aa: CASSEQGGQRAPAHNSPLHF
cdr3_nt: TGTGCCAGCAGTGAACAAGGGGGACAGAGGGCGCCCGCCCATAATTCACCCCTCCACTTT

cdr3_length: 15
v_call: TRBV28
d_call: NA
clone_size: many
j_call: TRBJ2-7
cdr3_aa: CASSLGSGFRYEQYF
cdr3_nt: TGTGCCAGCAGTTTAGGGTCAGGGTTTCGCTACGAGCAGTACTTC

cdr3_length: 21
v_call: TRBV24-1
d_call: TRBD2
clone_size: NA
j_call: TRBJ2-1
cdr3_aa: CATSDFCCTSGRAGTYNEQFF
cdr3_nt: TGTGCCACCAGTGATTTCTGCTGTACTAGCGGGAGGGCCGGGACCTACAATGAGCAGTTCTTC

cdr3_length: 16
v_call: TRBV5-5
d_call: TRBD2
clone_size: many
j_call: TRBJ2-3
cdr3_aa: CASSPTSGRSTDTQYF
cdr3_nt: TGTGCCAGCAGTCCCACTAGCGGGAGGAGCACAGATACGCAGTATTTT

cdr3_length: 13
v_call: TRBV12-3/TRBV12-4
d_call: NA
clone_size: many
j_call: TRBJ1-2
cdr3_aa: CASSSRGLDGYTF
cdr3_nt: TGTGCCAGCAGTAGTCGGGGACTGGATGGCTACACCTTC

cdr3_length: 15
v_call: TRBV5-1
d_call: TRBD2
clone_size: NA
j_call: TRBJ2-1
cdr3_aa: CASSFSGRSYNEQFF
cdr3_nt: TGCGCCAGCAGCTTTAGCGGGCGCTCCTACAATGAGCAGTTCTTC

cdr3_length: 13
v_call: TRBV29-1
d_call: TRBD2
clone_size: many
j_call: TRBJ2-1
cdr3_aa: CSVSNGRAPEQFF
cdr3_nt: TGCAGCGTGTCGAACGGGAGGGCCCCTGAGCAGTTCTTC

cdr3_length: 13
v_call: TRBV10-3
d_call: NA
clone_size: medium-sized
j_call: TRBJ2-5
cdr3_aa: CATDDSSQETQYF
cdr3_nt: TGTGCCACCGACGACAGTTCTCAAGAGACCCAGTACTTC

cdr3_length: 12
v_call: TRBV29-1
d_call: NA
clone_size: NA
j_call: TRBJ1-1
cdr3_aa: CSVACQGTEAFF
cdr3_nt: TGCAGCGTCGCCTGTCAGGGGACTGAAGCTTTCTTT

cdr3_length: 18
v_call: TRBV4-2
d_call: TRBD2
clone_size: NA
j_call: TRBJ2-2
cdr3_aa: CASIQEGLAGANTGELSF
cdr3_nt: TGTGCCAGCATCCAAGAGGGATTAGCGGGGGCGAACACCGGGGAGCTGTCTTTT

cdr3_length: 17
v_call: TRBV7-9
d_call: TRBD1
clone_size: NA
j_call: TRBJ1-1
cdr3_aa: CASSPRDRGTMNTEAFF
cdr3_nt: TGTGCCAGCAGCCCCCGGGACAGGGGAACGATGAACACTGAAGCTTTCTTT

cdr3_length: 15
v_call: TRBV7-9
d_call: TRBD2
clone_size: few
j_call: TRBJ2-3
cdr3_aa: CASSFGGALADTQYF
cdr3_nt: TGTGCCAGCAGCTTCGGGGGGGCCCTCGCAGATACGCAGTATTTT

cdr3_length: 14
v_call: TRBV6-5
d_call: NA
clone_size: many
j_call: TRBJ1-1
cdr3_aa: CASSYSAPGQRAFF
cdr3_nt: TGTGCCAGCAGTTACTCCGCGCCGGGTCAAAGGGCTTTCTTT

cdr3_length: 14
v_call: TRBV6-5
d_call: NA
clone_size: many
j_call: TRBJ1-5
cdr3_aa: CASSSNRGNQPQHF
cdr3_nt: TGTGCCAGCAGTTCAAACAGGGGCAATCAGCCCCAGCATTTT

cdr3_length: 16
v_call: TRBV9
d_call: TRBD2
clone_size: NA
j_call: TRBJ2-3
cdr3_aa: CASSVELAGNTDTQYF
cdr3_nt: TGTGCCAGCAGCGTAGAGTTAGCGGGAAACACAGATACGCAGTATTTT

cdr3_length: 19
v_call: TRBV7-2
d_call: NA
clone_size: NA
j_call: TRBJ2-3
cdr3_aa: CASSPPWGRVPGSTDTQYF
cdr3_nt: TGTGCCAGCAGCCCGCCCTGGGGGCGGGTCCCGGGGAGCACAGATACGCAGTATTTT

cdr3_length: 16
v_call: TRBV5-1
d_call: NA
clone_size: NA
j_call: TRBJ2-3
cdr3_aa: CASSPEQGACTDTQYF
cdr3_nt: TGCGCCAGCAGCCCAGAACAGGGAGCCTGCACAGATACGCAGTATTTT

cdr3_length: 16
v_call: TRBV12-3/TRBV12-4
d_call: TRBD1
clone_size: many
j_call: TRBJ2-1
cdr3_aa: CASSAKGQLLNNEQFF
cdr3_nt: TGTGCCAGCAGTGCAAAGGGACAGCTCTTAAACAATGAGCAGTTCTTC

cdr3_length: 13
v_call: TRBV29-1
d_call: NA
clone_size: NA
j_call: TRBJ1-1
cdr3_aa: CSVLGGPGTEAFF
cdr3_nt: TGCAGCGTCCTAGGGGGGCCAGGTACTGAAGCTTTCTTT

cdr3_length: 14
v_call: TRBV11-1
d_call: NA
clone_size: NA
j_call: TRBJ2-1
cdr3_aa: CASSLLTNYNGQFF
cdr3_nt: TGTGCCAGCAGCCTACTAACGAATTACAATGGGCAGTTCTTC

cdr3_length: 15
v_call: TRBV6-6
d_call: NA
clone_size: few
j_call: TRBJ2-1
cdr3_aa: CASRTGRGGYNEQFF
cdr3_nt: TGTGCCAGCAGGACCGGGAGAGGGGGTTACAATGAGCAGTTCTTC

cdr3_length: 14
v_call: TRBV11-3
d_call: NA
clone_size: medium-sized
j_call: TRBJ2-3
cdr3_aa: CASSLYRASDTQYF
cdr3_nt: TGTGCCAGCAGCTTATACAGGGCCTCAGATACGCAGTATTTT

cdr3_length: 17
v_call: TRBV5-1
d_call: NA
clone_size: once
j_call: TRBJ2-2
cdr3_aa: CASSEGEGLLNTVELFF
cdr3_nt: TGCGCTAGCAGCGAGGGAGAGGGCCTACTTAACACCGTGGAGCTGTTTTTT

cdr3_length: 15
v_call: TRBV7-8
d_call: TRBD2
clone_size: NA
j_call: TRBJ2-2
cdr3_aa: CASNPRSGSVGELFF
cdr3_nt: TGTGCCAGCAATCCCCGAAGCGGGAGTGTCGGGGAGCTGTTTTTT

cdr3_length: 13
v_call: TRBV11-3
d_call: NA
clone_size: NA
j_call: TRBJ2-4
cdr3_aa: CASNLEDGNIQYF
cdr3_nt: TGTGCCAGCAACTTAGAGGACGGAAACATTCAGTATTTC

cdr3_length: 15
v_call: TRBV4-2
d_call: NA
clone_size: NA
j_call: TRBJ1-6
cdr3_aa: CAGSQGGTNNSPLHF
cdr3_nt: TGTGCTGGCAGCCAAGGTGGGACAAATAATTCACCCCTCCACTTT

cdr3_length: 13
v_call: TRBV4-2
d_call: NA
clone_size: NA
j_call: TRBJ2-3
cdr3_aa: CASSQDNGRGKNF
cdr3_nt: TGTGCCAGCAGCCAGGATAATGGGAGGGGGAAGAATTTT